These 15 T cell receptor beta chains were all obtained from the same sample, sequenced in a study of early T cells in non-severe SARS-CoV-2 infection. TCRdb analysed the 5' RACE reads with MiXCR anew, one entry per CDR3 protein. The repertoire has over 60,000 distinct CDR3 sequences, roughly 9.1% of them found once; the top ten carry about 7.1%. Sequencing used whole blood, obtained at baseline. Source of these receptors: an adult who was a healthcare worker with PCR-confirmed SARS-CoV-2 infection or an uninfected control (not recorded which).

For the CDR3, the DNA is TGTGCCAGCAGTTACGCTAGCGGGGATGGGTACGAGCAGTACTTC. Translating it yields CASSYASGDGYEQYF. The V and J genes are TRBV6-5 and TRBJ2-7; TRBD2 matches 9 bases. Losses at the gene ends were 2 bases for V and 4 bases for J; bases not matched to a gene: 6. Germline V gene data show CDR1 as MNHEY and CDR2 as SVGAGI. The length of the CDR3 is 15 residues.

This clonotype was detected ten times or more. The genes are TRBV4-2 and TRBJ2-7; tentative D call: TRBD1 (6 bases). The CDR3 contains 15 residues. Trimming pared 1 base from V and 4 bases from J, leaving 14 bases between. The germline V gene has CDR1 LGHNA and CDR2 YNFKEQ. The CDR3 DNA follows: TGTGCCAGCAGCCAAGTTAATGGACAGTCGTACGAGCAGTACTTC. Its protein product is CASSQVNGQSYEQYF.

The chain recombines TRBV11-2 with TRBJ2-3; no firm D call. The CDR3 totals 14 residues. Germline-derived CDR1 and CDR2 are SGHAT and FQNNGV. Trimming removed 5 bases from V and 8 bases from J, with 17 bases in between. This CDR3 is CASSPDLPVVTQYF. DNA of the CDR3: TGTGCCAGCAGCCCAGACCTCCCCGTTGTTACGCAGTATTTT.

This clonotype was detected a few times. CDR3 sequence reads: CASRLMQGAQGGYTF. DNA of the CDR3: TGTGCCAGCAGGTTGATGCAGGGGGCCCAAGGTGGCTACACCTTC. This chain joins TRBV28 and TRBJ1-2, with TRBD1 identical over 8 bases. Trimming cost V 6 bases and J 7 bases; bases outside gene matches: 13. In germline, CDR1 is MDHEN, CDR2 SYDVKM. This CDR3 has 15 amino acids.

This chain uses TRBV5-1 with TRBJ2-7; D is unresolved. The CDR3 extends over 16 amino acids. CDR1 is SGHRS, CDR2 YFSETQ, per germline. Trimming left V 0 bases short and J 2 bases short, with 15 bases between. The CDR3 region is CASSLAATPITYEQYF. The CDR3 nucleotides are TGCGCCAGCAGCTTGGCCGCGACACCGATTACCTACGAGCAGTACTTC.

This clonotype was found many times. This chain uses TRBV18 with TRBJ2-6; D remains unclear. The CDR3 is made up of 13 amino acids. Germline loops: CDR1 KGHSH, CDR2 LQKENI. V was cut by 6 bases and J by 4 bases, with 7 bases left in between. This CDR3 is CASSVGGANVLTF. The DNA for the CDR3 is TGTGCCAGCTCCGTGGGAGGGGCCAACGTCCTGACTTTC.

V gene TRBV20-1 combines with J gene TRBJ2-3; TRBD2 aligns across 13 bases. CDR1 is DFQATT and CDR2 is SNEGSKA in the germline V gene (reference sequence). With 4 bases clipped from V and 2 bases from J, the junction kept 3 bases outside the gene matches. This CDR3 is 15 amino acids long. CDR3 coding DNA: TGCAGTGCTACGGGGACTAGCGGGAACACAGATACGCAGTATTTT. Its protein is CSATGTSGNTDTQYF.

This chain uses TRBV7-9 with TRBJ1-2; D might be TRBD1 (5 bases). The CDR3 extends over 14 amino acids. Germline CDR1 is SEHNR and CDR2 is FQNEAQ (reference sequence). V lost 5 bases to trimming and J lost 6 bases, with 16 bases between them. The CDR3 spells CASSITGTPNGYTF. The CDR3 DNA reads as TGTGCCAGCAGCATTACCGGGACTCCAAATGGCTACACCTTC.

Many counts were recorded for this clonotype. The rearrangement joins TRBV6-6 to TRBJ1-1, with no clear D. The germline V gene encodes CDR1 MNHNY and CDR2 SVGAGI (reference sequence). There are 13 residues in the CDR3. With 8 bases removed from V and 5 bases from J, the gap between germline ends came to 15 bases. CDR3 sequence (DNA): TGTGCCAGCGAGGGTCTGGACGGGACTGAAGCTTTCTTT. Its protein product is CASEGLDGTEAFF.

CDR3 in DNA: TGTGCCAGCAGTTACGGGACAGGGGATAATTCACCCCTCCACTTT. As protein: CASSYGTGDNSPLHF. This chain links TRBV6-2 or TRBV6-3 with TRBJ1-6, with 10 positions matching TRBD1. Trimming cost V 2 bases and J 5 bases; bases outside gene matches: 0. The length of the CDR3 is 15 residues. CDR1 MNHEY and CDR2 SVGEGT come from the germline V gene.

The chain combines TRBV7-9 with TRBJ2-1; tentatively, D is TRBD2 (6 bases). Trimming cost V 1 base and J 5 bases, with 12 bases left between them. CDR1 and CDR2 (germline): SEHNR, FQNEAQ (reference sequence). There are 15 residues in the CDR3. CDR3 region: CASSLVSWGDNEQFF. Written as DNA, the CDR3 is TGTGCCAGCAGCTTAGTTTCTTGGGGGGACAATGAGCAGTTCTTC.

V and J are TRBV7-9 and TRBJ1-4; D not certain. The CDR3 has 13 amino acids. From germline, CDR1 is SEHNR and CDR2 FQNEAQ (reference sequence). Trimming took off 4 bases at V and 6 bases at J, with 9 bases between the two ends. The CDR3 reads CASSSTTDEKLFF. The CDR3 DNA reads as TGTGCCAGCAGCTCCACAACCGATGAAAAACTGTTTTTT.

This clonotype showed up just a few times. The chain joins TRBV20-1 to TRBJ2-7; 8 bases fit TRBD1. The CDR3 length is 14 residues. The junction had 6 bases not matched to a gene; V was cut back by 3 bases and J by 2 bases. Germline CDR1 is DFQATT and CDR2 is SNEGSKA (reference sequence). CDR3 sequence: CSARDRVIAYEQYF. DNA of the CDR3: TGCAGTGCTAGGGACAGGGTGATTGCCTACGAGCAGTACTTC.

The sample holds many counts of this clonotype. The J gene is TRBJ2-3, the V gene TRBV7-3; D is possibly TRBD2 (6 bases). Deletions cut 5 bases from V and 1 base from J, with 13 bases between. The germline CDR1 and CDR2 sequences are SGHTA and FQGTGA. This CDR3 comprises 15 residues. CDR3 sequence: CASSTTGDGTDTQYF. The CDR3, as DNA: TGTGCCAGCAGCACTACGGGGGACGGCACAGATACGCAGTATTTT.

The chain combines TRBV7-8 with TRBJ2-7, with D perhaps being TRBD1 or TRBD2 (5 bases each). V shed 5 bases and J shed 2 bases, with 16 bases lying between them. Germline CDR1 and CDR2: SGHVS and FQNEAQ. The CDR3 runs 15 residues. CDR3 amino acids: CASSPVVGTAYEQYF. The CDR3 coding sequence is TGTGCCAGCAGCCCAGTGGTCGGGACGGCCTACGAGCAGTACTTC.